The source of this T cell receptor (beta chain) is a study of tumor-infiltrating lymphocytes in oesophageal squamous cell carcinoma. One entry per CDR3 protein results from TCRdb running MiXCR on the PCR reads. The sample holds 9,500 to 15,000 distinct CDR3 sequences, about 60% seen once. As concerns this clonotype: This may arise from a read error, as a much more abundant clone is one base away.

The germline gives CDR1 GTSNPN, CDR2 SVGIG (reference sequence). The CDR3 runs 11 residues. The specimen was esophageal tumor tissue. The origin of this receptor is a female donor with esophageal squamous cell carcinoma. The chain employs TRBV30 and TRBJ2-5; D is possibly TRBD2 (5 bases). The CDR3 region has the DNA TGTGCCGGAGCGGCGGCGTACGAGCAGCACTTC. Protein sequence: CAGAAAYEQHF.